The entry below gives a single T cell receptor (beta chain) sequence along with its context. Its cognate antigen has yet to be identified. Base qualities were left out, and no much larger clone turns up one base away. This specimen comes from a study of shared clonotypes between healthy human individuals (dated by TCRdb to 2019 to 2021). At the level of the whole study: A few men and a couple of women, aged 18 to 49 years, made up the cohort. Each donor's leukapheresis produced roughly between about 0.9 and 9.5 billion PBMCs. To increase sequencing depth and limit assay-specific biases, different laboratories used diverse techniques to prepare libraries and sequence TCR repertoires. Blood TCR repertoires of about five healthy adults were deeply sequenced to estimate repertoire size and the extent of clonotype sharing between individuals. For each donor, three plates each were used for CD4 naive and CD4 memory, two plates were used for CD8 naive, and one plate was used for CD8 memory.

Using the deep immunoSEQ assay, multiplex PCR amplified TCR CDR3 regions from genomic DNA. Extracted genomic DNA from each cell subset was distributed evenly across all wells of several immunoSEQ 96-well plates, and each plate was treated as a replicate. Each replicate PCR for sorted subsets received about 220 ng genomic DNA, equal to roughly 33,000 T cell genomes. Purified libraries were measured with a Qubit 3.0 fluorometer, size-checked on a Bioanalyzer 2100, and measured again with the KAPA Library Quantification kit. Each immunoSEQ 96-well plate was sequenced on its own single-read 150-cycle Illumina NextSeq 550 flow cell. Per the source publication's procedure: Because only junctional sequences without quality scores were contained in the immunoSEQ output, filtering matching that applied to full-length reads could not be performed. Sequences were annotated with PyIR, a Python wrapper for IgBLAST v1.9, and V/J genes and CDR3 were assigned using IMGT germline references. Reads with weak V/J assignments (E-value above 1e-6), missing CDR3, stop codons, out-of-frame junctions, or ambiguous translated residues were removed. A V3J clonotype was defined by an identical inferred V gene, J gene, and CDR3 amino acid sequence. Percentage overlap between repertoires was calculated by dividing the number of shared unique clonotypes by the size of the smaller repertoire. RTK rarefaction, the Chao1 estimator, and Recon v2.1 estimates of unobserved clonotypes were used to assess repertoire richness. Generation probabilities for all TCRbeta clonotypes obtained by the gDNA method from a few donors were computed using OLGA. TCRdb stores this immuneACCESS table with in-frame sequences only. Part of the clones is absent; in the studies checked, under half of the shortfall reflects unresolved V genes, and no reason is known for the rest. The DNA gave D and trimming, while V, J and clone size come from that table. For this sample the table gives roughly 2,300,000 clones, of which 85% to 95% were detected only once. The top ten clones comprise 0.3% to 0.4% of the sample.

Via the germline V gene (reference sequence), CDR1 is LNHNV and CDR2 YYDKDF. From the cysteine through the phenylalanine, the CDR3 covers 15 amino acids. Of the read, only the CDR3 DNA is kept; its 45 bases are in frame from base 1. The V and J ends are trimmed by 0 bases and 5 bases, leaving 13 bases between them. Findings and caveats that apply to the study as a whole: Incomplete sequencing was indicated by rarefaction of sorted-subset datasets, despite the large sequencing depth. Compared with non-shared clonotypes, clonotypes shared by all four sorted-subset donors had higher generation probabilities. The genetic and exposure-history diversity represented was limited by the small number of donors. Sharing across several donors was observed for about 5% of naive CD4, over 3% of naive CD8, 2% to 2.5% of memory CD4, and about 0.4% of memory CD8 clonotypes. Sampling was limited to blood, and TCR repertoires in tissue likely differ from TCR repertoires in blood. Naive subsets generally had larger estimated clonotype richness than memory subsets. Pairwise subsampling led to the expectation that sequencing depth would affect the degree of clonotype sharing among donors.

The donors were healthy, HIV-negative adults with no recently reported acute infections or vaccinations. Every donor was a Caucasian adult living in Nashville, Tennessee, USA. CD4+ T cells were enriched by magnetic negative selection, after which naive cells were positively selected on CD45RA and the negative fraction was taken as the memory subset. Blood was collected by leukapheresis, and PBMCs were isolated by Ficoll-Histopaque density gradient centrifugation and then cryopreserved in liquid nitrogen vapor phase. Analytical flow cytometry was used to check the purity and quantity of every magnetically sorted T cell population. Genomic DNA was isolated from every sorted fraction and measured by UV absorbance on a Nanodrop 2000c.

The receptor comes from a man aged 18 to 30 in good health. Some clones in this sample may be carry-over from other donors' samples. This sequence uses TRBV15 and TRBJ2-5; TRBD2 is possibly the D segment (5 matching bases). Sequencing used naive CD4+ T cells from PBMCs. In the paper's terms, the cell subset or site label means: CD45RA+ positively selected. The CDR3: CATSRDRGYLETQYF. The nucleotide sequence is given as TGTGCCACCAGCAGAGATCGAGGGTATCTGGAGACCCAGTACTTC. With the portions outside the CDR3 filled from the reference TRBV15 and TRBJ2-5 genes, the complete variable region becomes DAMVIQNPRYQVTQFGKPVTLSCSQTLNHNVMYWYQQKSSQAPKLLFHYYDKDFNNEADTPDNFQSRRPNTSFCFLDIRSPGLGDTAMYLCATSRDRGYLETQYFGPGTRLLVL.